These T cell receptor beta chains were read from a single sample in a study of control samples from healthy donors and cancer patients. Sequencing used immunoSEQ multiplex PCR; TCRdb keeps in-frame clones, though not all of them. The data contain 100,000 to 150,000 clones, roughly 90% of them singletons. Material: blood. Source of these receptors: a woman between 45 and 65 years old in good health. The CDR3 runs from the conserved cysteine through the conserved F or W. A D gene is named only where the DNA matches it firmly. Expanded clones are given a class, and other clones once, few, many or no size at all.

v_call,clone_size,j_call,d_call,cdr3_nt,cdr3_aa
TRBV5-1,once,TRBJ1-1,NA,TGCGCCAGCACCCGGGACGGAAACACTGAAGCTTTCTTT,CASTRDGNTEAFF
TRBV19,NA,TRBJ1-1,TRBD1,TGTGCCGTAAACAGGGGGTGGAACACTGAAGCTTTCTTT,CAVNRGWNTEAFF
TRBV5-6,NA,TRBJ1-1,NA,TGTGCCAGCAGCTTGAGTCTACGGTCGAACACTGAAGCTTTCTTT,CASSLSLRSNTEAFF
TRBV20-1,NA,TRBJ2-7,TRBD2,TGCAGTGCTAGTGGGGGGACTAGTACTACCTACGAGCAGTACTTC,CSASGGTSTTYEQYF
TRBV3-1/TRBV3-2,NA,TRBJ1-1,NA,TGTGCCAGCAGCCAATCCCTGACAGGTTGGGCTTTCTTT,CASSQSLTGWAFF
TRBV27,NA,TRBJ1-2,TRBD1,TGTGCCAGCAGTGACGGACAGGGGGCGACCGCTTATGGCTACACCTTC,CASSDGQGATAYGYTF
TRBV10-3,NA,TRBJ1-2,TRBD1,TGTGCCATCAGTGAGTCCACAGGGGAAAACTATGGCTACACCTTC,CAISESTGENYGYTF
TRBV5-1,NA,TRBJ1-1,NA,TGCGCCAGCAGCTTGGGGGTATTCGGTGAAGCTTTCTTT,CASSLGVFGEAFF
TRBV20-1,once,TRBJ2-1,NA,TGCAGTGCTAGTCTCCGAGCTAGCGTGATAGACAATGAGCAGTTCTTC,CSASLRASVIDNEQFF
TRBV6-6,NA,TRBJ1-2,NA,TGTGCCAGCAGTTACTCTCGGACAACATATGGCTACACCTTC,CASSYSRTTYGYTF
TRBV6-6,NA,TRBJ1-1,NA,TGTGCCACCATGGGGGACTGGGACACTGAAGCTTTCTTT,CATMGDWDTEAFF
TRBV18,NA,TRBJ1-2,NA,TGTGCCAGCTCACCCCGAGGGGACGTCTATGGCTACACCTTC,CASSPRGDVYGYTF
TRBV10-3,NA,TRBJ1-1,NA,TGTGCCATCAGTGAGGGGGCCAATCACCTGACTGGAGCTTTCTTT,CAISEGANHLTGAFF
TRBV28,NA,TRBJ2-2,TRBD1,TGTGCCAGCAGTTTACTACCGGGACAGGGGGGAGGCGGGGAGCTGTTTTTT,CASSLLPGQGGGGELFF
TRBV2,once,TRBJ1-1,NA,TGTGCCAGCAGTGTGAGGGTCGCGAACACTGAAGCTTTCTTT,CASSVRVANTEAFF
TRBV6-4,NA,TRBJ1-2,TRBD1,TGTGCCAGCAGGGTCCCGGGACAGGGTTCGGAGTCCTATGGCTACACCTTC,CASRVPGQGSESYGYTF
TRBV5-1,NA,TRBJ2-1,NA,TGCGCCAGCAGCTTGGGGTCCTACAATGAGCAGTTCTTC,CASSLGSYNEQFF
TRBV28,NA,TRBJ2-5,TRBD2,TGTGCCAGCAGTTTAGCGGGAGGGGGGGAGACCCAGTACTTC,CASSLAGGGETQYF
TRBV25-1,NA,TRBJ2-5,NA,TGTGCCAGCAGTGAACCTGGAACGGGAGTAGGGTGGGAGACCCAGTACTTC,CASSEPGTGVGWETQYF
TRBV29-1,NA,TRBJ1-3,TRBD1,TGCAGCGGTCTCGACAGGGCTGGAAACACCATATATTTT,CSGLDRAGNTIYF
TRBV5-1,NA,TRBJ2-3,TRBD1,TGCGCCAGCAGCGCCGGGACAGGATCGGATACGCAGTATTTT,CASSAGTGSDTQYF
TRBV12-3/TRBV12-4,NA,TRBJ2-7,NA,TGTGCCAGCAGTTGGGGAACCTACGAGCAGTACTTC,CASSWGTYEQYF
TRBV6-6,NA,TRBJ1-5,NA,TGTGCCAGCAGTCCGCCCAGGGGCGATCAGCCCCAGCATTTT,CASSPPRGDQPQHF
TRBV25-1,few,TRBJ1-4,NA,TGTGCCAGCAGTGAATCCAGAGAAAAACTGTTTTTT,CASSESREKLFF
TRBV7-2,NA,TRBJ2-3,TRBD1,TGTGCCAGCAGCCCAAAGGACAGGGGAGTTTTGGGAGATACGCAGTATTTT,CASSPKDRGVLGDTQYF
TRBV6-6,NA,TRBJ2-3,NA,TGTGCCAGCAGCCCAACTCTAAGCACAGATACGCAGTATTTT,CASSPTLSTDTQYF
TRBV7-9,once,TRBJ1-2,TRBD1,TGTGCCAGCAACCTTCCTTTGACAGGGCTGGACTATGGCTACACCTTC,CASNLPLTGLDYGYTF
TRBV6-6,NA,TRBJ2-4,NA,TGTGCCAGCAGCCTAGGGGTCTGGGACATTCAGTACTTC,CASSLGVWDIQYF
TRBV15,NA,TRBJ1-5,TRBD1,TGTGCCACCAGCAGAGATGGACAGGGGGCTCAGCCCCAGCATTTT,CATSRDGQGAQPQHF
TRBV5-6,NA,TRBJ1-3,TRBD1,TGTGCCAGCAGAACCCAGGGGGCACAGGGAAACACCATATATTTT,CASRTQGAQGNTIYF
TRBV3-1/TRBV3-2,NA,TRBJ1-6,TRBD1,TGTGCCAGCAGCCAAGAGGGACAGGGAAATTCACCCCTCCACTTT,CASSQEGQGNSPLHF
TRBV4-2,once,TRBJ2-2,NA,TGTGCCAGCAGCCAAGAAGGAGGTACCGGGGAGCTGTTTTTT,CASSQEGGTGELFF
TRBV24-1,NA,TRBJ1-2,NA,TGTGCCACCAGTGATTTGTGGGGAGGCTACACCTTC,CATSDLWGGYTF
TRBV30,NA,TRBJ1-4,NA,TGTGCCTGGAGTAGAGACAGTACCAGCGAAAAACTGTTTTTT,CAWSRDSTSEKLFF
TRBV3-1/TRBV3-2,NA,TRBJ2-6,NA,TGTGCCAGCAGCCTACTTGGGACGAGGGTTCACTCTGGGGCCAACGTCCTGACTTTC,CASSLLGTRVHSGANVLTF
TRBV12-5,NA,TRBJ2-1,NA,TGTGCTAGTCAACTCGCGCCGAGAGGTAATGAGCAGTTCTTC,CASQLAPRGNEQFF
TRBV4-1,once,TRBJ2-7,TRBD2,TGCGCCAGCAGCCAGTCGACTAGCGGCGGCTACGAGCAGTACTTC,CASSQSTSGGYEQYF
TRBV6-1,once,TRBJ1-1,NA,TGTGCCAGCAGTGAGTTTCCGCAGTACTCCATGAACACTGAAGCTTTCTTT,CASSEFPQYSMNTEAFF
TRBV5-1,NA,TRBJ2-1,NA,TGCGCCAGCAGCCTGCGAGTGAACTCCTACAATGAGCAGTTCTTC,CASSLRVNSYNEQFF
TRBV10-1,NA,TRBJ1-1,TRBD1,TGCGCCAGCAGTGAGGGCCGGGACAGAATTAACACTGAAGCTTTCTTT,CASSEGRDRINTEAFF
TRBV15,NA,TRBJ2-7,NA,TGTGCCACCAGCAGAGATAAGGCGGGCTACGAGCAGTACTTC,CATSRDKAGYEQYF
TRBV7-9,NA,TRBJ1-1,NA,TGTGCCAGCAGCCACGACCTTAGGACCACTGAAGCTTTCTTT,CASSHDLRTTEAFF